This paragraph reports one TCR beta chain. What it binds is unknown. The sample originates from a study of T-cell memory formation after mild COVID-19. Points from the study as a whole: Of the contracting clones, CD4+ ones lay mainly in CM and EM, and CD8+ ones in EMRA. For second-wave clones that peaked at day 37, SARS-CoV-2 specificity went unverified. While clones contracting from day 15 to 85 were balanced between CD4 and CD8, later expanders leaned CD4+.

TCRdb re-analysed the 5' RACE reads in MiXCR, keeping a single row per CDR3 protein. The sample contains 350,000 to 500,000 distinct CDR3 sequences, about a sixth of which appear only once. CDR1 is MNHEY, CDR2 SVGEGT, per germline. The V and J ends lost 0 bases and 1 base respectively, with 4 bases between them. The CDR3 runs 14 residues. The sequence came from a young man who had mild COVID-19 (a few samples of this study predate the infection). Cell type and time point are not known. Sequencing input: PBMCs or a T cell subset sorted from them (not recorded which). The V and J genes are TRBV6-2 or TRBV6-3 and TRBJ1-5; no clear D gene. CDR3 sequence (DNA): TGTGCCAGCAGTTACTCTGCCAGCAATCAGCCCCAGCATTTT. Protein product: CASSYSASNQPQHF.